Below, 2 T cell receptor beta chains from the same sample are listed, as sequenced in a study of shared clonotypes between healthy human individuals. The repertoire was sequenced with immunoSEQ multiplex PCR; TCRdb's copy has only in-frame clones and lacks some. The sample lists over a million clones, about 75% occurring once. The sequenced sample was memory CD4+ T cells sorted from blood. Subset reported: CD45RA-negative fraction. The receptors derive from a man aged 18-30 years in good health.

This sequence joins TRBV2 and TRBJ1-4; D is possibly TRBD1 (6 bases). This CDR3 is built from 15 residues. Germline V lookup: CDR1 SNHLY, CDR2 FYNNEI. Trimming stripped 4 bases from V and 2 bases from J, with 11 bases between. CDR3 DNA sequence: TGTGCCAGCAGTGGACCAGGGGCCACTAATGAAAAACTGTTTTTT. This codes for CASSGPGATNEKLFF.

The V and J genes are TRBV11-2 and TRBJ2-7, with D unclear. V was cut by 2 bases and J by 0 bases, with 11 bases left in between. The V gene's germline CDR1 is SGHAT and CDR2 FQNNGV. The CDR3 totals 15 residues. The CDR3 nucleotides are TGTGCCAGCAGCTTACATCCGGAGAGCTCCTACGAGCAGTACTTC. Encoded protein: CASSLHPESSYEQYF.